This TCR beta chain was documented in a study of cytomegalovirus exposure and HLA in healthy donors. A multiplex PCR was run with 60 Vbeta primers and 13 Jbeta primers. Generated by immunoSEQ multiplex PCR, the TCRdb table keeps only in-frame clones and is missing some. Among approximately 140,000 clones, roughly 83% were seen once, and the ten largest hold approximately 3.7%. The specimen sequenced was PBMCs. The receptor was derived from a human donor in good health.

CDR3 DNA: TGTGCCAGCAGTGACAGCAAGACTAACTATGGCTACACCTTC. It specifies CASSDSKTNYGYTF. The chain employs TRBV28 and TRBJ1-2; D may be TRBD1 (5 bases). The CDR3 spans 14 residues. V was pared by 5 bases and J by 0 bases, with 10 bases between. Germline V gives CDR1 MDHEN, CDR2 SYDVKM.